A selection of T cell receptor beta chains follows, all from one sample in a study of molecular identifiers for immune sequencing clone quantification. TCRdb processed the PCR reads anew with MiXCR; each CDR3 protein has one entry. The table includes under 650,000 distinct CDR3 sequences, around 20% detected once. Sample: naive CD8+ T cells from blood, with Jurkat cell RNA spiked in. The receptors stem from a human donor in good health. Some libraries in this study had Jurkat cell RNA spiked in. The CDR3 runs from the conserved cysteine through the conserved F or W. The D gene is left open where the match is weak. Size is stated for part of the rows, as once, few or many counts, or as a class when the clone is expanded.

NA	TRBV7-9	TRBD2	TRBJ2-3	TGTGCCAGCAGCCCGACTAGCGGCCGGGTAGAGACGCAGTATTTT	CASSPTSGRVETQYF
few	TRBV5-1	NA	TRBJ2-7	TGCGCCAGCAGCCTGGAGCTGATAGCCTACGAGCAGTACTTC	CASSLELIAYEQYF
many	TRBV24-1	TRBD1	TRBJ2-2	TGTGCCACCAGTGATTTGCGACTGGGACAGGGCCGCGGCACCGGGGAGCTGTTTTTT	CATSDLRLGQGRGTGELFF
few	TRBV12-3/TRBV12-4	NA	TRBJ1-2	TGTGCCAGCAAGAAAGTTTTTAACTATGGCTACACCTTC	CASKKVFNYGYTF
NA	TRBV5-1	NA	TRBJ1-2	TGCGCCAGCAAACGGCCGGGGGGTGACTATGGCTACACCTTC	CASKRPGGDYGYTF
NA	TRBV27	NA	TRBJ1-1	TGTGCCAGCAGTTTATTTGGGCAGGGAGACCCAGGGGACACTGAAGCTTTCTTT	CASSLFGQGDPGDTEAFF
few	TRBV9	NA	TRBJ2-3	TGTGCCAGCAGCGCCCGAAATGTGGGCACAGATACGCAGTATTTT	CASSARNVGTDTQYF
few	TRBV19	TRBD1	TRBJ2-3	TGTGCCAGTAGTCCCTGGGACAGGGAGGGAGATACGCAGTATTTT	CASSPWDREGDTQYF
many	TRBV30	TRBD1	TRBJ2-2	TGTGCCTGGAGGCCCGGGACAGATAGCGGGGAGCTGTTTTTT	CAWRPGTDSGELFF
many	TRBV27	NA	TRBJ2-3	TGTGCCAGCAGTCCGACGACTAGTTTGGCAGATACGCAGTATTTT	CASSPTTSLADTQYF
many	TRBV4-1	NA	TRBJ1-1	TGCGCCAGCAGCCAAGAGCCTTTAGTGAACACTGAAGCTTTCTTT	CASSQEPLVNTEAFF
many	TRBV7-9	NA	TRBJ2-7	TGTGCCAGCAGCTCACAGAAGTCCTACGAGCAGTACTTC	CASSSQKSYEQYF
many	TRBV5-1	TRBD1	TRBJ2-7	TGCGCCAGCAGCATAGAACCTTTCGTCGGACAGGGCGCCTACGAGCAGTACTTC	CASSIEPFVGQGAYEQYF
few	TRBV21-1	NA	TRBJ2-1	TGTGCCAGCAGTCGTAGGGGCTGGCTCTCTGAGCAGTTCTTC	CASSRRGWLSEQFF
many	TRBV11-2	NA	TRBJ1-1	TGTGCCAGCAGCCCCTCGGGGGGCCGCACTGAAGCTTTCTTT	CASSPSGGRTEAFF
many	TRBV7-9	NA	TRBJ2-1	TGTGCCAGCAGCTATCCGGGCCCTTCAACCCCTCAGCAGTTCTTC	CASSYPGPSTPQQFF
NA	TRBV7-2	NA	TRBJ1-2	TGTGCCAGCAGCCCCGGACAGAGCCCTTACTTTGACTATGGCTACACCTTC	CASSPGQSPYFDYGYTF
many	TRBV5-6	NA	TRBJ2-7	TGTGCCAGCAGCTTGGAGGCCAGGGGTTACGAGCAGTACTTC	CASSLEARGYEQYF
few	TRBV4-1	NA	TRBJ1-1	TGCGCCAGCAGCCCACCTATTGGGCGCATGAACACTGAAGCTTTCTTT	CASSPPIGRMNTEAFF
NA	TRBV19	NA	TRBJ2-3	TGTGCCAGTAACCAGGGGCCCGCAGATACGCAGTATTTT	CASNQGPADTQYF
many	TRBV30	NA	TRBJ1-1	TGTGCCTGGAGTGTAACAGGCATGAACACTGAAGCTTTCTTT	CAWSVTGMNTEAFF
NA	TRBV19	NA	TRBJ2-1	TGTGCCAGTAGTATCGCCGGTGGGGCAGCTGGGCAGTTCTTC	CASSIAGGAAGQFF
many	TRBV19	NA	TRBJ2-4	TGTGCCAGTAGTATAGTGGCGGGTGGAGCCAAAAACATTCAGTACTTC	CASSIVAGGAKNIQYF
few	TRBV27	NA	TRBJ1-6	TGTGCCAGCAGTTTCAGGGAAAATCCGTCCTATAATTCACCCCTCCACTTT	CASSFRENPSYNSPLHF
NA	TRBV28	TRBD1	TRBJ2-2	TGTGCCAGCCGGACTAACAGGGGGCGATTCTCCGGGGAGCTGTTTTTT	CASRTNRGRFSGELFF
many	TRBV6-2/TRBV6-3	NA	TRBJ2-2	TGTGCCAGCAAGGTGAACACCGGGGAGCTGTTTTTT	CASKVNTGELFF
many	TRBV6-2/TRBV6-3	NA	TRBJ2-7	TGTGCCAGCAGTTCAGGGACAACCTACGAGCAGTACTTC	CASSSGTTYEQYF
few	TRBV10-3	NA	TRBJ1-3	TGTGCCATCAGTGAGTCGGTGGGGAGTCCTGGAAACACCATATATTTT	CAISESVGSPGNTIYF
once	TRBV15	NA	TRBJ2-1	TGTGCCACCAGCAGAGAATGGGAACACTACAATGAGCAGTTCTTC	CATSREWEHYNEQFF
many	TRBV2	NA	TRBJ2-7	TGTGCCAGCATCCTAGAGTACGAGCAGTACTTC	CASILEYEQYF
many	TRBV12-3/TRBV12-4	NA	TRBJ1-4	TGTGCCAGCAGTTTTGGGTGGCAGGGTAATGAAAAACTGTTTTTT	CASSFGWQGNEKLFF
many	TRBV6-1	NA	TRBJ2-7	TGTGCCAGCGTCGGGACAACCTACGAGCAGTACTTC	CASVGTTYEQYF
NA	TRBV7-9	TRBD1	TRBJ2-5	TGTGCCAGCAGCCCAAGACAGGGACCGGCGTCAGAGACCCAGTACTTC	CASSPRQGPASETQYF
many	TRBV5-4	NA	TRBJ1-1	TGTGCCAGCAGTCCCGGTTCTACTGAAGCTTTCTTT	CASSPGSTEAFF
many	TRBV20-1	TRBD2	TRBJ2-7	TGCAGTGCTGTAGCGGGAGGGATCTCCTACGAGCAGTACTTC	CSAVAGGISYEQYF
once	TRBV20-1	NA	TRBJ2-1	TGCAGTGCTCCGGGACATCGGTCCTACAATGAGCAGTTCTTC	CSAPGHRSYNEQFF
many	TRBV27	NA	TRBJ2-1	TGTGCCAGCAGTTTTCTTGCGGGAACCTCCTACAATGAGCAGTTCTTC	CASSFLAGTSYNEQFF
many	TRBV9	NA	TRBJ1-5	TGTGCCGGACTAGGTCGGCCCCAGCATTTT	CAGLGRPQHF
many	TRBV28	TRBD1	TRBJ2-5	TGTGCCACCGCTCCCCCGACAGGGGCTTTACAAGAGACCCAGTACTTC	CATAPPTGALQETQYF
many	TRBV28	TRBD2	TRBJ2-7	TGTGCCAGCAGTCCCAAACTAGCGGGCCCCTCCTACGAGCAGTACTTC	CASSPKLAGPSYEQYF
many	TRBV4-1	TRBD2	TRBJ2-1	TGCGCCAGCAGCCAAGATAGGGCTAGCGGGAGAGACAATGAGCAGTTCTTC	CASSQDRASGRDNEQFF
many	TRBV29-1	NA	TRBJ1-1	TGCAGCGTTGAAGATTTGGGGACTCCTGAAGCTTTCTTT	CSVEDLGTPEAFF
once	TRBV27	TRBD2	TRBJ2-7	TGTGCCAGCAGTCCTATAGCGGGGGTGAGCTCCTACGAGCAGTACTTC	CASSPIAGVSSYEQYF